This T cell receptor beta chain emerged from a study of T cell responses to AZD1222 COVID-19 vaccine (dated by TCRdb to the early 2020s). Describing the broader study: TCR sequencing covered approximately 230 trial participants: about 210 given two doses of AZD1222 and 26 given two doses of MenACWY control vaccine. Trial participants were enrolled by age into subgroups of 18-55, 56-69 and 70-plus years, and 148, 28 and 57 TCR-sequenced participants, respectively, were included in these subgroups.

The CDR3 regions of human TCRbeta chains were analyzed by immunosequencing. The study's processing was this. Repertoire TCRs were checked for matches against a reference library of SARS-CoV-2-specific TCRs that had been generated using the MIRA antigen-specificity platform. Breadth was defined as the fraction of unique TCRs that were SARS-CoV-2-associated, and depth was defined as the fraction of total T cells that were SARS-CoV-2-associated. Using the MIRA data, every spike-specific TCR was mapped to the spike region that the TCR reacted to and assigned to either a CD4 or a CD8 class. Log10-transformed breadth and depth values were compared by one-way ANOVA with Sidak's multiple comparisons tests. TCRdb carries this immuneACCESS record with in-frame sequences only. Its versions omit some clonotypes, under half of them owing to an unresolved V gene in the studies checked, with the rest unexplained. That table supplies the V and J calls and clone size; D and trimming were determined from the DNA. The sample data list about 140,000 clones, and 85% to 95% of these were observed just once. In total, the top ten clones hold 3% to 4% of the sample.

Details on this clone: The antigen it recognizes is unknown. Base qualities are missing; no much larger clone stands one base away.

Spanning cysteine to phenylalanine, the CDR3 consists of 14 amino acids. The retained sequence is limited to the CDR3, 42 bases, with the frame set at the first base. Based on the germline V gene, the CDR1 and CDR2 sequences are SGHRS and YFSETQ. From V the trimming removes 5 bases and from J it removes 5 bases, while the gene matches leave 7 bases of the junction unaccounted for. What the work shows at the level of the full study, not this receptor alone: Nearly half of unique spike-specific TCRs reportedly recognized epitopes outside regions mutated in the B.1.351 and B.1.1.7 variants. Conclusions about previously exposed vaccinees were limited because only six AZD1222 recipients were SARS-CoV-2 seropositive at baseline. The 56-69-year group was small, and its depth increase did not reach significance, likely because of low power. No day 14 peak-response samples were available, so repertoires were characterized only after the peak T cell response. After two AZD1222 doses, spike-specific TCR breadth and depth were significantly higher than at day 0 and than in MenACWY recipients. Most participants were white British and females outnumbered males, and the authors suggested that clonal diversity may have been underestimated. Vaccine-associated CD4 TCRs spanned the whole spike protein, with dominant responses in regions 160-218 and 743-854.

The sample's time point label is to be understood as: about 28 days (+/-7) after the second vaccine dose. AZD1222 recipients whose second dose came at about 4 weeks and those whose second dose came at about 12 weeks were combined into one group, since spike-specific TCR depth and breadth did not differ between the two schedules. Vaccinee samples were obtained from the UK trials COV001 and COV002, which included a single-blind randomized controlled phase 2/3 trial of AZD1222 (ChAdOx1 nCoV-19) in healthy adults. Trial participant PBMC samples were collected at day 0 and day 28 after the second dose for TCRbeta chain sequencing.

The source of this sequence is an adult who received the AZD1222 COVID-19 vaccine. The sequence joins TRBV5-1 to TRBJ2-1, with 7 bases matching TRBD2. The material sequenced was peripheral blood, taken 28 days after the second AZD1222 dose. The CDR3 loop reads CASRLAGEHNEQFF. In nucleotide form, the sequence is TGCGCCAGCAGACTGGCGGGAGAACACAATGAGCAGTTCTTC.